A single sample gave rise to the 12 T cell receptor beta chains below, sequenced in a study of blood T cell repertoires in COVID-19 (dated by TCRdb to the early 2020s). The library was prepared using the immunoSEQ multiplex PCR assay. TCRdb retrieved this table from immuneACCESS and kept in-frame rearrangements only. Not all clones are present; in checked studies, unresolved V genes account for under half, and no reason is known for the remainder. This sample lists over 150,000 clones; around 85% were detected once. The ten largest make up approximately 0.63% of the sample. Sequenced: peripheral blood. The receptor source for this set is a man in his sixties with COVID-19, enrolled during active disease.

The chain uses TRBV7-9 and TRBJ1-4, with D perhaps TRBD1 (5 bases). The CDR3 covers 15 residues. Trimming left V 2 bases short and J 7 bases short, with 14 bases between. Per the germline V gene, CDR1 is SEHNR and CDR2 is FQNEAQ (reference sequence). The CDR3 here is CASSLSVQGSEKLFF. The CDR3 bases are TGTGCCAGCAGCTTATCGGTTCAGGGAAGTGAAAAACTGTTTTTT. Based on the CDR3 plus reference TRBV7-9 and TRBJ1-4, the full variable domain is DTGVSQNPRHKITKRGQNVTFRCDPISEHNRLYWYRQTLGQGPEFLTYFQNEAQLEKSRLLSDRFSAERPKGSFSTLEIQRTEQGDSAMYLCASSLSVQGSEKLFFGSGTQLSVL.

In its sample, this clone was seen once. This sequence joins TRBV19 and TRBJ1-4; possible D gene TRBD1, 6 bases. CDR1 LNHDA and CDR2 SQIVND come from the germline V gene (reference sequence). CDR3 length equals 14 residues. Trimming cost V 6 bases and J 5 bases, with 13 bases left between them. CDR3 amino acids: CASSYRGGNEKLFF. The DNA for the CDR3 is TGTGCCAGTAGCTATCGAGGGGGAAATGAAAAACTGTTTTTT.

The rearrangement uses TRBV5-1 and TRBJ1-1; D is perhaps TRBD1 (6 bases). Trimming stripped 2 bases from V and 6 bases from J, with 17 bases between. Per germline, CDR1 SGHRS and CDR2 YFSETQ. The CDR3 totals 15 residues. The CDR3: CASSFLEQGSSEAFF. The CDR3 DNA reads as TGCGCCAGCAGCTTCTTGGAACAGGGCTCATCTGAAGCTTTCTTT.

V gene TRBV29-1 combines with J gene TRBJ1-3; TRBD1 aligns across 10 bases. V dropped 6 bases and J dropped 0; count of bases not matched to a gene: 2. This CDR3 spans 14 amino acids. CDR1 SQVTM and CDR2 ANQGSEA come from the germline V gene. The CDR3 nucleotides read TGCAGCGTGAGGGACAGGGGCTCTGGAAACACCATATATTTT. Protein product: CSVRDRGSGNTIYF.

The V and J genes are TRBV19 and TRBJ1-2; 7 bases are shared with TRBD1. Germline CDR1 and CDR2: LNHDA and SQIVND (reference sequence). This CDR3 comprises 14 residues. J was trimmed by 1 base and V by 5 bases; bases with no gene match: 4. This chain's CDR3 is CASSGPGGNYGYTF. DNA of the CDR3: TGTGCCAGTAGTGGACCAGGGGGTAACTATGGCTACACCTTC.

Details on this clone: The limits of the CDR3 on the DNA are not certain, so only TCRdb's listed CDR3 is given. The chain combines TRBV12-3 or TRBV12-4 with TRBJ1-1. Including both end residues, the CDR3 is 11 amino acids long. The CDR3 here is CASSFGFGTFF.

A word on this clone: This sample includes further DNA sequences coding for the same CDR3. The V call is TRBV5-1, the J call TRBJ2-5; the D gene is possibly TRBD2 (6 bases). The germline V gene has CDR1 SGHRS and CDR2 YFSETQ. With 4 bases removed from V and 1 base from J, the gap between germline ends came to 8 bases. CDR3 length: 13 amino acids. The CDR3, as DNA: TGCGCCAGCAGCCGCGGGACCCAAGAGACCCAGTACTTC. Residues: CASSRGTQETQYF.

The chain links TRBV2 to TRBJ1-2; 10 nucleotides line up with TRBD1. The germline gives CDR1 SNHLY, CDR2 FYNNEI. CDR3 length: 17 amino acids. V trimming: 1 base; J trimming: 4 bases; junction bases outside the gene matches: 9. The CDR3 here is CASSEGTGGRDSYGYTF. The CDR3 DNA reads as TGTGCCAGCAGTGAAGGGACAGGGGGGAGGGATAGCTATGGCTACACCTTC. The whole variable domain, filled in from reference TRBV2 and TRBJ1-2, reads EPEVTQTPSHQVTQMGQEVILRCVPISNHLYFYWYRQILGQKVEFLVSFYNNEISEKSEIFDDQFSVERPDGSNFTLKIRSTKLEDSAMYFCASSEGTGGRDSYGYTFGSGTRLTVV.

This clone was recorded only once. The V call is TRBV27, the J call TRBJ2-5; 8 positions match TRBD2. Germline assignment: CDR1 MNHEY and CDR2 SMNVEV (reference sequence). Germline trimming cut 6 bases from V and 3 bases from J; bases unmatched to any gene: 12. The CDR3 extends over 16 amino acids. The CDR3 protein is CASSPRKAGAKETQYF. The DNA for the CDR3 is TGTGCCAGCAGCCCGAGAAAAGCGGGGGCTAAAGAGACCCAGTACTTC.

V gene TRBV11-2 combines with J gene TRBJ2-3; a possible D gene is TRBD1 (6 bases). The length of the CDR3 is 13 residues. V was clipped by 10 bases and J by 3 bases, with 14 bases between them. Germline lookup yields CDR1 SGHAT and CDR2 FQNNGV. This CDR3 reads CATTGFRTDTQYF. The CDR3 bases are TGTGCCACGACAGGTTTTAGGACAGATACGCAGTATTTT.

V usage is TRBV5-1 and J usage is TRBJ1-6, with TRBD1 as a possible D gene (5 bases). Trimming took 4 bases from V and 0 from J, leaving 8 bases between them. Per germline, CDR1 SGHRS and CDR2 YFSETQ. This CDR3 contains 15 residues. CDR3 sequence: CASSPRGSYNSPLHF. CDR3 sequence (DNA): TGCGCCAGCAGCCCAAGGGGCTCCTATAATTCACCCCTCCACTTT.

The chain employs TRBV4-2 and TRBJ1-2; tentatively, D is TRBD1 (5 bases). V lost 4 bases and J 10 bases, leaving 10 bases between the germline ends. Germline V CDR1 and CDR2: LGHNA, YNFKEQ. The CDR3 is made up of 11 amino acids. The DNA of the CDR3 is TGTGCCAGCAGCCTTGGGGGGACCTACACCTTC. Protein sequence: CASSLGGTYTF.